This TCR beta chain was observed in a study of blood T cell dynamics during melanoma immunotherapy. TCRdb keeps only in-frame clones here, not all; method: immunoSEQ multiplex PCR. The sample carries roughly 6,800 clones, roughly 77% recorded once. CDR1 SNHLY and CDR2 FYNNEI come from the germline V gene. This CDR3 has 15 residues. V lost 3 bases, J lost 5 bases, and 9 bases stayed unmatched. The time point was: week 3, after first cycle of checkpoint inhibitor. This chain connects TRBV2 to TRBJ2-5, with TRBD1 matching 7 bases. The TCR sequence derives from a human donor with melanoma. Sequencing used blood, obtained from a patient treated with checkpoint blockade. The CDR3 loop is CASSDRARGSETQYF. The CDR3 coding sequence is TGTGCCAGCAGTGATAGGGCCAGGGGGTCGGAGACCCAGTACTTC. Variable domain in full (rest from reference TRBV2 and TRBJ2-5): EPEVTQTPSHQVTQMGQEVILRCVPISNHLYFYWYRQILGQKVEFLVSFYNNEISEKSEIFDDQFSVERPDGSNFTLKIRSTKLEDSAMYFCASSDRARGSETQYFGPGTRLLVL.